The 21 T cell receptor beta chains listed next were all sequenced from one sample in a study of blood T cells in healthy people across ages. Combining a sample-barcoded 5' primer with a J-beta primer mix, a second PCR ran for roughly 7 to 11 cycles. TCRdb processed the 5' RACE reads anew with MiXCR; each CDR3 protein has one entry. This table holds more than 600,000 distinct CDR3 sequences, 25% found once. A further study also used this sample, focusing on T cells of mothers and their children.

The source material was blood. All receptors derive from a boy between 10 and 17 years old in good health.

The J gene is TRBJ1-5, the V gene TRBV29-1; a weak D match, TRBD1 (5 bases). This CDR3 spans 13 amino acids. V lost 3 bases and J lost 7, with 13 bases in between. The germline V gene encodes CDR1 SQVTM and CDR2 ANQGSEA. CDR3 coding DNA: TGCAGCGTTGAGGAAAGGGGCGGCCAGCCCCAGCATTTT. It codes for CSVEERGGQPQHF.

This clonotype has just a few counts. This chain uses TRBV29-1 with TRBJ2-1, with TRBD2 matching 7 bases. V gave up 4 bases and J gave up 4 bases; unmatched junction bases: 7. The CDR3 runs to 14 residues. Germline values: CDR1 SQVTM, CDR2 ANQGSEA. The CDR3 DNA is TGCAGCGTTGTCAGGCCTAGCGGATACAATGAGCAGTTCTTC. Amino acid sequence: CSVVRPSGYNEQFF.

This clonotype occurred a few times. The chain joins TRBV27 to TRBJ2-7; 8 nucleotides align to TRBD2. V trimming: 2 bases; J trimming: 3 bases; junction bases outside the gene matches: 9. In germline, CDR1 is MNHEY, CDR2 SMNVEV (reference sequence). The CDR3 contains 16 residues. The CDR3 loop reads CASSLASGAGVYEQYF. CDR3 sequence (DNA): TGTGCCAGCAGTTTAGCTTCGGGAGCGGGAGTCTACGAGCAGTACTTC.

About this clonotype itself: Sequence at one end of the junction differs from germline and may be a read error. The rearrangement joins TRBV4-1 to TRBJ2-5; the match to TRBD1 covers 8 bases. The end of the DNA aligns better with TRBJ2-1, so the J call may be wrong. Germline CDR1 and CDR2: MGHRA and YSYEKL. The CDR3 totals 16 residues. CDR3 protein: CASGQDNRGFYNEQFF. For the CDR3, the DNA is TGCGCCAGCGGCCAAGATAACAGGGGGTTTTACAATGAGCAGTTCTTC.

The chain couples TRBV4-1 to TRBJ1-5, with TRBD1 matching over 7 bases. Germline V gene sequence: CDR1 MGHRA, CDR2 YSYEKL. The CDR3 length is 15 residues. Germline trimming cut 0 bases from V and 4 bases from J; bases unmatched to any gene: 3. CDR3 DNA: TGCGCCAGCAGCCAAGAGGGACAGAGGAATCAGCCCCAGCATTTT. Protein: CASSQEGQRNQPQHF.

This clonotype is a singleton in its sample. The V gene is TRBV28, the J gene TRBJ2-1; 10 bases line up with TRBD2. Unmatched junction bases numbered 6, after V lost 7 bases and J lost 3 bases. This CDR3 has 15 amino acids. CDR1 and CDR2 from the germline V gene are MDHEN and SYDVKM. The DNA of the CDR3 is TGTGCCAGCAATCAGGCTAGCGGGAGCTACAATGAGCAGTTCTTC. It specifies CASNQASGSYNEQFF.

This clonotype appeared a few times. The chain employs TRBV7-8 and TRBJ2-3, with 15 positions matching TRBD2. Germline V gene sequence: CDR1 SGHVS, CDR2 FQNEAQ. CDR3 length: 18 amino acids. Losses at the gene ends were 6 bases for V and 4 bases for J; bases not matched to a gene: 11. CDR3 amino acids: CASSRGLAGGVGADTQYF. The DNA for the CDR3 is TGTGCCAGCAGTCGCGGACTAGCGGGAGGGGTAGGGGCAGATACGCAGTATTTT. Filled out from reference TRBV7-8 and TRBJ2-3, the complete variable domain reads GAGVSQSPRYKVAKRGQDVALRCDPISGHVSLFWYQQALGQGPEFLTYFQNEAQLDKSGLPSDRFFAERPEGSVSTLKIQRTQQEDSAVYLCASSRGLAGGVGADTQYFGPGTRLTVL.

V gene TRBV29-1 combines with J gene TRBJ1-5; D remains ambiguous. The germline CDR1 and CDR2 sequences are SQVTM and ANQGSEA. V gave up 4 bases and J gave up 4 bases, with 8 bases separating them. This CDR3 contains 12 residues. Here the CDR3 DNA reads TGCAGCGTTGGGGGTGCAAATCAGCCCCAGCATTTT. Encoded protein: CSVGGANQPQHF.

In nucleotides, the CDR3 is TGCAGTGCTAGAGTTGAATCGTTTTATGGCTACACCTTC. Translated, it gives CSARVESFYGYTF. The chain employs TRBV20-1 and TRBJ1-2; D unresolved. Trimming removed 1 base from V and 5 bases from J, with 11 bases in between. The CDR3 has 13 amino acids. Germline CDR1 and CDR2: DFQATT and SNEGSKA (reference sequence).

A remark on this clonotype: One end of the junction does not line up with germline, which may come from a read error. V and J are TRBV6-5 and TRBJ2-3, with TRBD1 identical over 8 bases. The CDR3 is made up of 14 amino acids. In germline, CDR1 is MNHEY, CDR2 SVGAGI. The CDR3 region has the DNA TGTGCCACCAAAAATCAGGGGGCGGCAGATGCGCAGTATTTT. Translation: CATKNQGAADAQYF.

V gene TRBV11-2 combines with J gene TRBJ2-7, with D tentatively TRBD2 (5 bases). With 2 bases removed from V and 1 base from J, the gap between germline ends came to 9 bases. The CDR3 contains 14 residues. Germline V gives CDR1 SGHAT, CDR2 FQNNGV. In DNA, the CDR3 is TGTGCCAGCAGCTTAAATAGCGTGTCCTACGAGCAGTACTTC. Amino acids: CASSLNSVSYEQYF.

A few counts support this clonotype. The rearrangement joins TRBV7-8 to TRBJ2-5; TRBD1 might be the D (6 bases). Per germline, CDR1 SGHVS and CDR2 FQNEAQ. The CDR3 extends over 16 amino acids. Trimming took 4 bases from V and 4 from J, leaving 19 bases between them. The CDR3 nucleotides are TGTGCCAGCAGCTCTCAGGGTCACTACAGGGTAGAGACCCAGTACTTC. Translating gives CASSSQGHYRVETQYF.

This clonotype was detected only a few times. An end of the junction differs from the germline gene, which may be a read error. This chain uses TRBV9 with TRBJ2-1; 9 bases map to TRBD2. The CDR3 totals 14 residues. Germline CDR1 reads SGDLS; CDR2 reads YYNGEE. The CDR3 sequence: CASGVSGGYNEQFF. Written as DNA, the CDR3 is TGTGCCAGCGGCGTTAGCGGGGGATACAATGAGCAGTTCTTC.

This sequence joins TRBV15 and TRBJ2-7; 9 positions match TRBD1. The CDR3 contains 16 residues. J gave up 7 bases and V 0 bases, and 10 bases lay outside the gene matches. The germline V gene encodes CDR1 LNHNV and CDR2 YYDKDF (reference sequence). As DNA, the CDR3 is TGTGCCACCAGCAGAGATCTTGGGACAGGGCCCGGGGAGCAGTACTTC. Its translation: CATSRDLGTGPGEQYF.

The V call is TRBV20-1, the J call TRBJ2-3; 9 nucleotides line up with TRBD2. Trimming cost V 5 bases and J 10 bases; bases outside gene matches: 16. The length of the CDR3 is 15 residues. CDR1 is DFQATT and CDR2 is SNEGSKA in the germline V gene (reference sequence). CDR3 region: CSAFLRRGGHDAQYF. The CDR3 DNA reads as TGCAGTGCTTTCCTGAGGCGGGGGGGCCACGATGCGCAGTATTTT.

This clonotype was seen a few times. The chain joins TRBV29-1 to TRBJ1-1; D not resolved. Germline V gives CDR1 SQVTM, CDR2 ANQGSEA. The V end was cut by 6 bases, the J end by 0 bases, with 11 bases between. This CDR3 is built from 13 residues. This CDR3 is CSVSPVVNTEAFF. CDR3 sequence (DNA): TGCAGCGTGTCCCCTGTTGTGAACACTGAAGCTTTCTTT.

The chain carries TRBV3-1 and TRBJ2-3; TRBD2 matches at 7 bases. V dropped 4 bases and J dropped 4; count of bases not matched to a gene: 2. Germline lookup yields CDR1 LGHDT and CDR2 YNNKEL (reference sequence). The CDR3 sequence is 13 residues long. This chain's CDR3 is CASSRLAADTQYF. The DNA of the CDR3 is TGTGCCAGCAGCCGGCTAGCGGCAGATACGCAGTATTTT.

This clonotype has just a few counts. The V gene is TRBV15, the J gene TRBJ1-4; D unresolved. Per the germline V gene, CDR1 is LNHNV and CDR2 is YYDKDF (reference sequence). V was pared by 0 bases and J by 7 bases, with 3 bases between. The CDR3 is made up of 12 amino acids. The CDR3 is CATSRDTEKLFF. CDR3 nucleotides: TGTGCCACCAGCAGAGATACTGAAAAACTGTTTTTT.

This clonotype was seen only a few times. The chain carries TRBV5-1 and TRBJ2-7; the match to TRBD2 covers 9 bases. Germline V CDR1 and CDR2: SGHRS, YFSETQ. CDR3 length equals 15 residues. V shed 0 bases and J 6 bases; nucleotides not matched to a gene: 7. CDR3 in DNA: TGCGCCAGCAGCTTGGATCTAGCGGGACCTCTCGAGCAGTACTTC. This encodes CASSLDLAGPLEQYF.

The sample holds a few counts of this clonotype. This sequence joins TRBV10-3 and TRBJ1-2, with D tentatively TRBD1 (6 bases). Trimming pared 0 bases from V and 7 bases from J, leaving 15 bases between. The CDR3 totals 15 residues. CDR1 and CDR2 (germline): ENHRY, SYGVKD. CDR3 region: CAISESGAVSSGYTF. DNA for the CDR3: TGTGCCATCAGTGAGTCGGGGGCGGTCAGTTCTGGCTACACCTTC.

This CDR3 is CSSRWVAGGALDEQFF. The CDR3 DNA reads as TGCAGCTCACGGTGGGTAGCGGGAGGGGCCTTGGATGAGCAGTTCTTC. This chain uses TRBV29-1 with TRBJ2-1; 11 positions match TRBD2. This CDR3 has 16 residues. V gave up 8 bases and J gave up 8 bases; unmatched junction bases: 17. Germline CDR1 SQVTM, CDR2 ANQGSEA.